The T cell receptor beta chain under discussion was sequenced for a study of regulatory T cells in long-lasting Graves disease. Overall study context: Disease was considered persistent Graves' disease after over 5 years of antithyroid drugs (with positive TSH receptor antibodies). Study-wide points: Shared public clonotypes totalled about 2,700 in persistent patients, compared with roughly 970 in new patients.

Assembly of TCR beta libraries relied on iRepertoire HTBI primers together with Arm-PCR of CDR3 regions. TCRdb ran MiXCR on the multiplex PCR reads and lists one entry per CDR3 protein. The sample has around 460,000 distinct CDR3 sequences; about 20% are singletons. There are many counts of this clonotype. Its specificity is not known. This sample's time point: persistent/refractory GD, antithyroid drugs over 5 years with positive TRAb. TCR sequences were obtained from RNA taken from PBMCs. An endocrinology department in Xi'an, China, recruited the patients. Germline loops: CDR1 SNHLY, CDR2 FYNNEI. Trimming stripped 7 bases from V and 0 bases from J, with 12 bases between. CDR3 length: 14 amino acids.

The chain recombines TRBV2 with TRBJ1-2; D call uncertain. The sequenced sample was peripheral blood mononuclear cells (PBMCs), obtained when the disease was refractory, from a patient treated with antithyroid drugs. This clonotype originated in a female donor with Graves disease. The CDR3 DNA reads TGTGCCAGCACTGCCACGACATCTAACTATGGCTACACCTTC. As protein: CASTATTSNYGYTF.